What follows are 14 T cell receptor beta chains derived from one specimen sequenced in a study of blood T cell repertoires in COVID-19. TCRdb's copy holds only in-frame clones and misses some; the assay was immunoSEQ multiplex PCR. Of over 300,000 clones in the sample, nearly 90% were seen once. Sequenced: peripheral blood. The source of these receptors is a man between 18 and 29 years old with active or convalescent COVID-19.

This chain connects TRBV7-2 to TRBJ2-5; D is unclear. V was trimmed by 5 bases and J by 5 bases, leaving 9 bases between them. CDR1 is SGHTA and CDR2 is FQGNSA in the germline V gene. CDR3 length: 12 amino acids. CDR3 residues: CASSPALETQYF. The CDR3 bases are TGTGCCAGCAGCCCAGCGCTGGAGACCCAGTACTTC.

V usage is TRBV6-2 or TRBV6-3 and J usage is TRBJ1-2; 9 bases are a match to TRBD1. This CDR3 is built from 15 residues. Germline CDR1 is MNHEY and CDR2 is SVGEGT. Trimming cost V 2 bases and J 4 bases; bases outside gene matches: 5. The CDR3 DNA follows: TGTGCCAGCAGTTACCGATGGGACAGGGTCTATGGCTACACCTTC. Its translation: CASSYRWDRVYGYTF.

This sequence joins TRBV7-6 and TRBJ1-6, with a tentative D call TRBD1 (5 bases). Trimming took 1 base from V and 6 from J, leaving 10 bases between them. There are 15 residues in the CDR3. CDR1 is SGHVS, CDR2 FNYEAQ, per germline. In DNA form, the CDR3 reads TGTGCCAGCAGCTTAGTGATGGGGGGTAATTCACCCCTCCACTTT. Encoded protein: CASSLVMGGNSPLHF.

This sequence joins TRBV12-3 or TRBV12-4 and TRBJ1-6; 8 bases are shared with TRBD1. The CDR3 extends over 13 amino acids. V lost 6 bases to trimming and J lost 10 bases; unmatched junction nucleotides: 5. The CDR3: CASSGQGKSPLHF. The DNA for the CDR3 is TGTGCCAGCAGCGGACAGGGAAAGTCACCCCTCCACTTT.

The rearrangement links TRBV7-9 to TRBJ1-2; D not resolved. Trimming shortened V by 3 bases and J by 4 bases, and 9 bases separated the two germline ends. Germline loops: CDR1 SEHNR, CDR2 FQNEAQ (reference sequence). CDR3 length: 13 residues. The CDR3 reads CASSFPRLYGYTF. The DNA of the CDR3 is TGTGCCAGCAGCTTCCCCAGACTCTATGGCTACACCTTC.

This clone was counted only a few times. This sequence joins TRBV6-6 and TRBJ1-4; 7 bases are shared with TRBD1. This CDR3 has 12 residues. The V and J ends lost 10 bases and 5 bases, in that order; junction bases with no gene match: 4. CDR1 and CDR2 from the germline V gene are MNHNY and SVGAGI (reference sequence). In DNA form, the CDR3 reads TGTGCCACGGGACAGCCGAATGAAAAACTGTTTTTT. Translation: CATGQPNEKLFF.

For the CDR3, the DNA is TGTGCCAGCAGCCAGGACAGGGTGAATGGCTACACCTTC. This translates into CASSQDRVNGYTF. This chain connects TRBV6-2 or TRBV6-3 to TRBJ1-2; TRBD1 matches at 8 bases. Germline lookup yields CDR1 MNHEY and CDR2 SVGEGT. The CDR3 is made up of 13 amino acids. V lost 6 bases and J lost 6; bases outside the gene matches: 6.

This rearrangement joins TRBV27 to TRBJ1-4; D is undetermined. Deletions cut 7 bases from V and 4 bases from J, with 19 bases between. Germline CDR1 MNHEY, CDR2 SMNVEV (reference sequence). This CDR3 is 16 amino acids long. In DNA form, the CDR3 reads TGTGCCAGCAATTGGAGGACCCCAGAAATTAATGAAAAACTGTTTTTT. This codes for CASNWRTPEINEKLFF.

Notes on this clone: This CDR3 is also generated by other DNA sequences in the sample. The chain joins TRBV28 to TRBJ1-5, with TRBD1 matching 12 bases. Unmatched junction bases numbered 7, after V lost 4 bases and J lost 6 bases. The CDR3 has 16 residues. Germline assignment: CDR1 MDHEN and CDR2 SYDVKM. This chain's CDR3 is CASSSPGQGAFQPQHF. As DNA, the CDR3 is TGTGCCAGCAGTTCACCGGGACAGGGGGCTTTTCAGCCCCAGCATTTT.

The V and J genes are TRBV28 and TRBJ1-1; 12 bases map to TRBD1. CDR3 length: 16 residues. After removal of 3 bases from V and 5 bases from J, the junction contained 7 bases not matched to a gene. Germline-derived CDR1 and CDR2 are MDHEN and SYDVKM. The chain's CDR3 is CASSFPWDRGRTEAFF. DNA for the CDR3: TGTGCCAGCAGTTTCCCCTGGGACAGGGGGCGGACTGAAGCTTTCTTT.

V is TRBV19 and J is TRBJ1-2, with unresolved D. The CDR3 covers 11 residues. Germline CDR1 reads LNHDA; CDR2 reads SQIVND (reference sequence). V lost 6 bases, J lost 7 bases, and 9 bases lay in between. The CDR3 DNA reads as TGTGCCAGTAGGAACCCGGTTGGCTACACCTTC. This gives the protein CASRNPVGYTF.

A remark on this clone: The junction and the germline gene differ at one end; a read error may be behind it. CDR3 residues: CASSKTSGGRSGANVLTF. CDR3 DNA: TGTGCCAGCAGTAAAACTAGCGGGGGGCGCTCTGGGGCCAACGTGCTGACTTTC. The chain uses TRBV28 and TRBJ2-6; 12 bases fit TRBD2. The germline V gene has CDR1 MDHEN and CDR2 SYDVKM. The CDR3 contains 18 residues.

J is TRBJ2-1 and V is TRBV11-2; D is possibly TRBD2 (6 bases). CDR1 and CDR2 from the germline V gene are SGHAT and FQNNGV. Trimming cost V 5 bases and J 3 bases, with 14 bases left between them. The CDR3 has 15 residues. CDR3 bases: TGTGCCAGCAGCGATCAGGGAGGAGGCTACAATGAGCAGTTCTTC. It yields the protein CASSDQGGGYNEQFF. The full variable domain, rest sourced from reference TRBV11-2 and TRBJ2-1, is EAGVAQSPRYKIIEKRQSVAFWCNPISGHATLYWYQQILGQGPKLLIQFQNNGVVDDSQLPKDRFSAERLKGVDSTLKIQPAKLEDSAVYLCASSDQGGGYNEQFFGPGTRLTVL.

The chain couples TRBV9 to TRBJ2-2; 8 nucleotides agree with TRBD2. This CDR3 is 16 amino acids long. V trimming: 1 base; J trimming: 2 bases; junction bases outside the gene matches: 4. Germline V gene data show CDR1 as SGDLS and CDR2 as YYNGEE. CDR3 residues: CASSVSGRGNTGELFF. CDR3 nucleotide sequence: TGTGCCAGCAGCGTAAGCGGGAGAGGTAACACCGGGGAGCTGTTTTTT.